The clone carrying this T cell receptor beta chain came up many times. Trimming stripped 4 bases from V and 5 bases from J, with 16 bases between. In germline, CDR1 is SEHNR, CDR2 FQNEAQ (reference sequence). The CDR3 has 15 amino acids. From the 5' RACE reads, TCRdb called clonotypes with MiXCR, one entry per CDR3 protein. This table has about 32,000 distinct CDR3 sequences, more than 9% appearing once. This record belongs to a study of T cells after yellow fever vaccination. Study observations and caveats: One caveat is that FACS-sorted repertoires could contain abundant clonotypes contaminating from the bulk population. Most primary-vaccination clones recurred post-booster (roughly 96% CD4, more than 85% CD8).

The sample consisted of PBMCs, either bulk or a sorted T-cell subset (CD4+, CD8+, memory, or dextramer-sorted; not recorded which), taken roughly 14 days after the first yellow fever vaccination. This receptor was identified in a young man who received the YFV17D yellow fever vaccine. V gene TRBV7-9 combines with J gene TRBJ2-3; maybe TRBD2 (6 bases). CDR3 residues: CASSSRAEGGDTQYF. The CDR3 DNA sequence: TGTGCCAGCAGCTCACGAGCGGAGGGTGGAGATACGCAGTATTTT.